A single sample gave rise to the 30 T cell receptor beta chains below, sequenced in a study of shared clonotypes between healthy human individuals. TCRdb's table, derived via immunoSEQ multiplex PCR, lists solely in-frame clones and lacks some. The sample gives about a million clones, around 76% of which show up once; about 1.4% is in the top ten. The sample was memory CD4+ T cells sorted from blood. Noted subset: CD45RA-negative fraction. These receptor sequences come from a man aged 18 to 30 in good health.

This clone showed up just once. The genes are TRBV9 and TRBJ2-1, with TRBD1 matching over 7 bases. Looked up from germline, CDR1 is SGDLS and CDR2 is YYNGEE. The CDR3 covers 14 residues. Trimming took 2 bases from V and 12 from J; bases not matched to a gene: 11. CDR3 nucleotide sequence: TGTGCCAGCAGCGTCTCAATGACAGGGTCAGCGCAGTTCTTC. It encodes CASSVSMTGSAQFF.

The chain combines TRBV6-1 with TRBJ1-1, with TRBD1 matching 10 bases. The V and J ends lost 6 bases and 5 bases, in that order; junction bases with no gene match: 6. The CDR3 contains 14 residues. Looked up from germline, CDR1 is MNHNS and CDR2 is SASEGT. CDR3 bases: TGTGCCAGCAGGCCGACAGGGGGCCGGACTGAAGCTTTCTTT. Protein sequence: CASRPTGGRTEAFF.

The rearrangement uses TRBV14 and TRBJ2-2; the D gene is possibly TRBD2 (6 bases). This CDR3 has 14 residues. Per the germline V gene, CDR1 is SGHDN and CDR2 is FVKESK. V was cut by 8 bases and J by 5 bases, with 15 bases left in between. CDR3 in DNA: TGTGCCAGCCAGACTAGTATCAGGACCGGGGAGCTGTTTTTT. Amino acid sequence: CASQTSIRTGELFF. Variable domain in full (rest from reference TRBV14 and TRBJ2-2): EAGVTQFPSHSVIEKGQTVTLRCDPISGHDNLYWYRRVMGKEIKFLLHFVKESKQDESGMPNNRFLAERTGGTYSTLKVQPAELEDSGVYFCASQTSIRTGELFFGEGSRLTVL.

This clone was detected a few times. The chain joins TRBV6-1 to TRBJ1-6; D not resolved. V lost 4 bases and J 0 bases, leaving 13 bases between the germline ends. The V gene's germline CDR1 is MNHNS and CDR2 SASEGT. This CDR3 comprises 17 residues. The CDR3 DNA follows: TGTGCCAGCAGTGGAACATTCCCGAGCTCCTATAATTCACCCCTCCACTTT. Translating gives CASSGTFPSSYNSPLHF.

V and J are TRBV12-5 and TRBJ2-1; 9 nucleotides line up with TRBD2. J was trimmed by 0 bases and V by 3 bases; bases with no gene match: 9. CDR1 and CDR2 (germline): LGHNT, FRNRAP. The CDR3 totals 18 residues. This chain's CDR3 is CASGFRLAARSSYNEQFF. In nucleotides, the CDR3 is TGTGCTAGTGGTTTCCGACTAGCGGCCCGGAGCTCCTACAATGAGCAGTTCTTC. Filled out from reference TRBV12-5 and TRBJ2-1, the complete variable domain reads DARVTQTPRHKVTEMGQEVTMRCQPILGHNTVFWYRQTMMQGLELLAYFRNRAPLDDSGMPKDRFSAEMPDATLATLKIQPSEPRDSAVYFCASGFRLAARSSYNEQFFGPGTRLTVL.

This clone was seen more than once but under ten times. The chain uses TRBV6-1 and TRBJ2-3; 7 bases map to TRBD1. The CDR3 runs 16 residues. V trimming: 4 bases; J trimming: 4 bases; junction bases outside the gene matches: 11. Germline CDR1 MNHNS, CDR2 SASEGT. The CDR3 DNA reads as TGTGCCAGCAGTGTCCGCGAAGGGGGCATGTCAGATACGCAGTATTTT. Encoded protein: CASSVREGGMSDTQYF.

This clone was detected only a few times. The V call is TRBV6-4, the J call TRBJ2-1; 9 nucleotides match TRBD2. The germline V gene has CDR1 MRHNA and CDR2 SNTAGT. This CDR3 contains 16 residues. V shed 0 bases and J 7 bases; nucleotides not matched to a gene: 7. CDR3 DNA: TGTGCCAGCAGTGACTCTGGGACTAGCCCCAGTAATGAGCAGTTCTTC. It yields the protein CASSDSGTSPSNEQFF.

V and J are TRBV4-2 and TRBJ2-7; 9 nucleotides match TRBD1. Germline V gene data show CDR1 as LGHNA and CDR2 as YNFKEQ. The CDR3 length is 15 residues. The ends lost 1 base at V and 4 bases at J; junction bases unmatched: 5. The CDR3: CASSQGQGGLYEQYF. In DNA form, the CDR3 reads TGTGCCAGCAGCCAAGGACAGGGGGGCTTGTACGAGCAGTACTTC.

This chain uses TRBV6-6 with TRBJ1-4; D possibly corresponds to TRBD1 (5 bases). The CDR3 is 14 residues long. With 5 bases removed from V and 8 bases from J, the gap between germline ends came to 15 bases. In germline, CDR1 is MNHNY, CDR2 SVGAGI (reference sequence). The CDR3 sequence is CASSGLGGSEKLFF. The CDR3 DNA sequence: TGTGCCAGCAGTGGGTTGGGGGGTAGCGAAAAACTGTTTTTT.

The V gene is TRBV2, the J gene TRBJ1-1; D is possibly TRBD1 (6 bases). CDR1 and CDR2 (germline): SNHLY, FYNNEI. V was cut by 4 bases and J by 1 base, with 10 bases left in between. The CDR3 is made up of 14 amino acids. This chain's CDR3 is CASSGQVSNTEAFF. The DNA for the CDR3 is TGTGCCAGCAGTGGACAGGTCTCGAACACTGAAGCTTTCTTT.

V and J are TRBV7-8 and TRBJ2-5; D possibly uses TRBD1 or TRBD2 (6 bases each). This CDR3 spans 14 amino acids. Between the trimmed V and J ends, which lost 3 bases and 6 bases, there was a span of 14 bases. In germline, CDR1 is SGHVS, CDR2 FQNEAQ. Here the CDR3 reads CASSFRSGAQTQYF. The DNA for the CDR3 is TGTGCCAGCAGCTTCCGATCGGGGGCCCAGACCCAGTACTTC. Drawing the rest from reference TRBV7-8 and TRBJ2-5, the complete variable domain is GAGVSQSPRYKVAKRGQDVALRCDPISGHVSLFWYQQALGQGPEFLTYFQNEAQLDKSGLPSDRFFAERPEGSVSTLKIQRTQQEDSAVYLCASSFRSGAQTQYFGPGTRLLVL.

The CDR3 region is CASSQGFSGDGGELFF. CDR3 in DNA: TGCGCCAGCAGCCAAGGATTTAGCGGGGACGGCGGGGAGCTGTTTTTT. The chain combines TRBV4-1 with TRBJ2-2; 8 bases are a match to TRBD2. CDR1 is MGHRA, CDR2 YSYEKL, per germline. The V and J ends lost 1 base and 7 bases, in that order; junction bases with no gene match: 8. The CDR3 covers 16 residues.

The genes are TRBV6-1 and TRBJ1-4; D gene unclear. The CDR3 runs to 13 residues. The germline V gene has CDR1 MNHNS and CDR2 SASEGT. Trimming removed 8 bases from V and 0 bases from J, with 7 bases in between. The CDR3 DNA sequence: TGTGCCAGCGTCCCAGCAACTAATGAAAAACTGTTTTTT. It codes for CASVPATNEKLFF.

The genes are TRBV10-3 and TRBJ2-3; 9 nucleotides match TRBD2. Germline assignment: CDR1 ENHRY and CDR2 SYGVKD. V was pared by 8 bases and J by 2 bases, with 8 bases of the junction left unmatched. The CDR3 has 15 amino acids. CDR3 coding DNA: TGTGCCATCGGGAGCCTAGCGGGGAACACAGATACGCAGTATTTT. Its protein product is CAIGSLAGNTDTQYF.

This chain joins TRBV10-2 and TRBJ2-3, with 7 bases matching TRBD2. V lost 3 bases to trimming and J lost 3 bases; unmatched junction nucleotides: 15. Looked up from germline, CDR1 is WSHSY and CDR2 is SAAADI. The CDR3 totals 18 residues. The CDR3: CASSDFDPLAKVTDTQYF. Here the CDR3 DNA reads TGCGCCAGCAGTGATTTCGATCCACTAGCGAAAGTTACAGATACGCAGTATTTT.

The chain has TRBV7-9 and TRBJ2-1; D tentatively fits TRBD1 or TRBD2 (6 bases each). Per the germline V gene, CDR1 is SEHNR and CDR2 is FQNEAQ (reference sequence). The CDR3 loop spans 18 amino acids. The ends were cut back, 6 bases at V and 6 bases at J, with 27 bases in the middle. CDR3 DNA: TGTGCCAGCAGTGACACGAAGGGGGGCCGAATCTCGGGCAATGAGCAGTTCTTC. Amino acids: CASSDTKGGRISGNEQFF.

The gene calls are TRBV5-5 and TRBJ1-4; 8 bases match TRBD1. J lost 2 bases, V lost 0 bases, and 12 bases had no gene match. This CDR3 region has 19 residues. Germline CDR1 and CDR2: SGHKS and YYEKEE (reference sequence). The CDR3 DNA reads TGTGCCAGCAGCTTGGGACAGGGGTCCCTCCCAGGGACTAATGAAAAACTGTTTTTT. This gives the protein CASSLGQGSLPGTNEKLFF.

This clone was detected many times. The chain links TRBV6-1 to TRBJ1-2, with TRBD1 matching over 7 bases. V shed 8 bases and J 2 bases; nucleotides not matched to a gene: 8. The CDR3 is 14 residues long. Germline loops: CDR1 MNHNS, CDR2 SASEGT. The CDR3 spells CASRKGALNYGYTF. The CDR3 DNA is TGTGCCAGCCGAAAGGGGGCCCTCAACTATGGCTACACCTTC.

The J gene is TRBJ2-1, the V gene TRBV5-6; 11 bases are a match to TRBD2. CDR1 SGHDT and CDR2 YYEEEE come from the germline V gene. J lost 7 bases, V lost 4 bases, and 16 bases had no gene match. This CDR3 has 18 residues. The CDR3 bases are TGTGCCAGCAGCCGATCGTTAACCACCGGGACTAGCGGTAATGAGCAGTTCTTC. Translated, it gives CASSRSLTTGTSGNEQFF.

The chain carries TRBV18 and TRBJ2-1, with TRBD2 matching over 8 bases. The CDR3 consists of 14 residues. Germline assignment: CDR1 KGHSH and CDR2 LQKENI. V dropped 8 bases and J dropped 0; count of bases not matched to a gene: 3. The CDR3 DNA reads as TGTGCCAGCCTAAGCGGGAGCTCCTACAATGAGCAGTTCTTC. Protein sequence: CASLSGSSYNEQFF.

This clone was counted only a few times. The chain employs TRBV10-3 and TRBJ1-1; D gene uncertain. Germline assignment: CDR1 ENHRY and CDR2 SYGVKD. Trimming removed 3 bases at V and 3 bases at J, with 11 bases between. This CDR3 spans 14 amino acids. The CDR3 sequence is CAISDAPVDTEAFF. CDR3 DNA sequence: TGTGCCATCAGTGACGCCCCGGTGGACACTGAAGCTTTCTTT.

The chain employs TRBV9 and TRBJ2-5; D is undetermined. CDR3 length: 14 amino acids. Trimming removed 0 bases at V and 2 bases at J, with 8 bases between. Germline V lookup: CDR1 SGDLS, CDR2 YYNGEE. This CDR3 reads CASSVEGLQETQYF. CDR3 bases: TGTGCCAGCAGCGTAGAAGGTCTTCAAGAGACCCAGTACTTC. The variable domain in full, with the rest retrieved from reference TRBV9 and TRBJ2-5, is DSGVTQTPKHLITATGQRVTLRCSPRSGDLSVYWYQQSLDQGLQFLIQYYNGEERAKGNILERFSAQQFPDLHSELNLSSLELGDSALYFCASSVEGLQETQYFGPGTRLLVL.

The chain joins TRBV6-4 to TRBJ2-1; D might be TRBD1 (5 bases). Trimming took 4 bases from V and 12 from J, leaving 10 bases between them. Germline V gene lookup returns CDR1 MRHNA and CDR2 SNTAGT. The CDR3 loop spans 11 amino acids. In DNA form, the CDR3 reads TGTGCCAGCAGTGGCGGACAAGGGCAGTTCTTC. Translation: CASSGGQGQFF.

The DNA for the CDR3 is TGTGCCAGCAGTTACTCGAAACAGGGAGTGAGGGAGCAGTACTTC. This translates into CASSYSKQGVREQYF. The chain couples TRBV6-5 to TRBJ2-7; TRBD1 is a possible D gene (6 bases). Trimming took off 0 bases at V and 7 bases at J, with 16 bases between the two ends. The germline CDR1 and CDR2 sequences are MNHEY and SVGAGI. The CDR3 has 15 amino acids.

This chain joins TRBV29-1 and TRBJ1-2; no definite D call. There are 14 residues in the CDR3. Trimming removed 3 bases at V and 4 bases at J, with 15 bases between. Germline CDR1 reads SQVTM; CDR2 reads ANQGSEA. The DNA of the CDR3 is TGCAGCGTTGAGTATGCAGAAAGGCCCTATGGCTACACCTTC. Protein product: CSVEYAERPYGYTF. The whole variable domain, filled in from reference TRBV29-1 and TRBJ1-2, reads SAVISQKPSRDICQRGTSLTIQCQVDSQVTMMFWYRQQPGQSLTLIATANQGSEATYESGFVIDKFPISRPNLTFSTLTVSNMSPEDSSIYLCSVEYAERPYGYTFGSGTRLTVV.

The chain carries TRBV5-4 and TRBJ2-7; 8 nucleotides line up with TRBD1. Germline trimming cut 4 bases from V and 4 bases from J; bases unmatched to any gene: 7. Germline V gene sequence: CDR1 SGHNT, CDR2 YYREEE (reference sequence). This CDR3 region has 14 residues. For the CDR3, the DNA is TGTGCCAGCAGCCCCCGGGACAGGTTATACGAGCAGTACTTC. Translation: CASSPRDRLYEQYF.

The CDR3 spells CASKDSSGSIAGELFF. CDR3 coding DNA: TGTGCCAGCAAGGATAGTAGCGGGAGTATAGCCGGGGAGCTGTTTTTT. The rearrangement uses TRBV5-4 and TRBJ2-2, with 9 nucleotides matching TRBD2. From germline, CDR1 is SGHNT and CDR2 YYREEE (reference sequence). The CDR3 has 16 residues. The V and J ends lost 6 bases and 6 bases, in that order; junction bases with no gene match: 12.

The gene calls are TRBV19 and TRBJ2-2, with D maybe TRBD2 (6 bases). V lost 5 bases and J 1 base, leaving 14 bases between the germline ends. Germline values: CDR1 LNHDA, CDR2 SQIVND (reference sequence). This CDR3 spans 16 amino acids. The CDR3 region is CASSALGGVNTGELFF. The DNA for the CDR3 is TGTGCCAGTAGTGCTCTCGGCGGGGTGAACACCGGGGAGCTGTTTTTT.

The rearrangement uses TRBV19 and TRBJ1-6; TRBD1 matches at 10 bases. There are 16 residues in the CDR3. Per the germline V gene, CDR1 is LNHDA and CDR2 is SQIVND (reference sequence). Trimming cost V 7 bases and J 6 bases; bases outside gene matches: 9. CDR3 amino acids: CASTIGQGVFNSPLHF. CDR3 in DNA: TGTGCCAGTACCATCGGACAGGGGGTCTTTAATTCACCCCTCCACTTT.

This clone was recorded once. The chain combines TRBV7-8 with TRBJ2-7, with D uncertain. The germline V and J ends were trimmed by 1 base and 0 bases, with 7 bases remaining between them. Germline V gene lookup returns CDR1 SGHVS and CDR2 FQNEAQ. The CDR3 length is 14 residues. CDR3 amino acids: CASSLGRSSYEQYF. Here the CDR3 DNA reads TGTGCCAGCAGCTTAGGCCGCAGCTCCTACGAGCAGTACTTC.